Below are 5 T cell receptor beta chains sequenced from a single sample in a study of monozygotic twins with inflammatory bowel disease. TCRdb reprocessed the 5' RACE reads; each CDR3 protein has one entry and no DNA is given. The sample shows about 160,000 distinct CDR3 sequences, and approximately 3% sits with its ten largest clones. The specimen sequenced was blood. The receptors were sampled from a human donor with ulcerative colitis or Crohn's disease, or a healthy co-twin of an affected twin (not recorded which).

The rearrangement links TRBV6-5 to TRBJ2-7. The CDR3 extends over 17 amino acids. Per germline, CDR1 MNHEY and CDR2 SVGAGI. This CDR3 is CASSYSPRDRLDYEQYF.

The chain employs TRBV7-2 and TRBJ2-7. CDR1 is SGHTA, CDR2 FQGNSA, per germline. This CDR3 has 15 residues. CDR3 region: CASSPQRLASYEQYF.

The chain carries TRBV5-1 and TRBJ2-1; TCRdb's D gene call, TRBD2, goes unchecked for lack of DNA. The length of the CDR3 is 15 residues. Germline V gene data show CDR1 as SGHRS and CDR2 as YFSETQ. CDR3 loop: CASSLTLAGEQTPFF.

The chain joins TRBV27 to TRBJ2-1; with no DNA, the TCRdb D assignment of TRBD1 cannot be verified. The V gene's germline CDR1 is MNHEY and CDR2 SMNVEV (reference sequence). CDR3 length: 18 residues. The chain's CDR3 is CASSLYTGVGGSYNEQFF.

The CDR3 reads CASSPLPYEQYF. This chain uses TRBV18 with TRBJ2-7. The germline CDR1 and CDR2 sequences are KGHSH and LQKENI. The CDR3 extends over 12 amino acids. The complete variable domain, with remaining parts taken from reference TRBV18 and TRBJ2-7, reads NAGVMQNPRHLVRRRGQEARLRCSPMKGHSHVYWYRQLPEEGLKFMVYLQKENIIDESGMPKERFSAEFPKEGPSILRIQQVVRGDSAAYFCASSPLPYEQYFGPGTRLTVT.